This TCR beta chain was captured in a study of cytomegalovirus exposure and HLA in healthy donors. Study-wide results and limits: Certain sequence variants were highly shared and formed a cluster, and this cluster was likely a sequencing artifact.

A multiplex PCR was run with 60 Vbeta primers and 13 Jbeta primers. The assay was immunoSEQ multiplex PCR, and TCRdb's table has in-frame clones only and misses some. The sample records under 200,000 clones, more than 65% being singletons. V lost 1 base, J lost 4 bases, and 3 bases stayed unmatched. The CDR3 has 15 residues. From germline, CDR1 is SGHAT and CDR2 FQNNGV. Of note for this clone: The antigen is not known.

The rearrangement links TRBV11-2 to TRBJ2-3; 9 bases align to TRBD2. The specimen sequenced was PBMCs. This receptor was identified in a man aged 50-59 years in good health and CMV-seronegative. CDR3: CASSLGQRGADTQYF. Here the CDR3 DNA reads TGTGCCAGCAGCTTAGGCCAGCGGGGGGCAGATACGCAGTATTTT. Full variable domain (missing parts from reference TRBV11-2 and TRBJ2-3): EAGVAQSPRYKIIEKRQSVAFWCNPISGHATLYWYQQILGQGPKLLIQFQNNGVVDDSQLPKDRFSAERLKGVDSTLKIQPAKLEDSAVYLCASSLGQRGADTQYFGPGTRLTVL.